This T cell receptor beta chain originates from a study of blood T cell repertoires in COVID-19. Looking at the study overall: PBMCs, B-cell-depleted T cells, or T cells were the source of the cDNA or gDNA that made up the material.

With 4 bases clipped from V and 1 base from J, the junction kept 5 bases outside the gene matches. From germline, CDR1 is LGHNA and CDR2 YNFKEQ. The CDR3 loop spans 16 amino acids. Sequencing used immunoSEQ multiplex PCR; TCRdb keeps in-frame clones, though not all of them. Of fewer than 250,000 clones in the sample, 86% were seen once. The rearrangement links TRBV4-2 to TRBJ2-3, with 10 positions matching TRBD2. This receptor was identified in a woman of 80 years or more with COVID-19, enrolled during active disease. Sequenced input: peripheral blood. This chain's CDR3 is CASSPTTSGGTDTQYF. As DNA, the CDR3 is TGTGCCAGCAGCCCCACCACTAGCGGGGGCACAGATACGCAGTATTTT.